Below, 9 T cell receptor beta chains from the same sample are listed, as sequenced in a study of cytomegalovirus exposure and HLA in healthy donors. PCR was performed using 60 Vbeta and 13 Jbeta primers. Libraries were prepared by immunoSEQ multiplex PCR; TCRdb keeps only in-frame clonotypes and omits some of them. The specimen's table records approximately 79,000 clones. Sequencing was carried out using PBMCs. These receptors all stem from a boy younger than 18 in good health and CMV-seronegative.

The chain couples TRBV9 to TRBJ2-5; 7 nucleotides match TRBD2. The end of the DNA aligns better with TRBJ2-7, so the J call may be wrong. Germline V CDR1 and CDR2: SGDLS, YYNGEE. This CDR3 has 14 residues. The CDR3 region has the DNA TGTGCCAGCAGCGCCTCTAGCGGCCCTGGCGAGCAGTACTTC. This gives the protein CASSASSGPGEQYF.

The rearrangement joins TRBV4-1 to TRBJ2-1, with 13 bases identical to TRBD2. In germline, CDR1 is MGHRA, CDR2 YSYEKL. The junction had 4 bases not matched to a gene; V was cut back by 4 bases and J by 4 bases. The CDR3 extends over 16 amino acids. The CDR3, as DNA: TGCGCCAGCAGCCGACTAGCGGGAGGTTTATACAATGAGCAGTTCTTC. Translating gives CASSRLAGGLYNEQFF.

The J gene is TRBJ2-5, the V gene TRBV19, with a tentative D call TRBD1 (6 bases). The CDR3 runs 13 residues. V gave up 4 bases and J gave up 5 bases, with 11 bases separating them. In germline, CDR1 is LNHDA, CDR2 SQIVND (reference sequence). This CDR3 is CASSTFGGETQYF. The CDR3 DNA reads as TGTGCCAGTAGTACCTTTGGGGGCGAGACCCAGTACTTC.

This chain joins TRBV6-1 and TRBJ2-3, with TRBD2 identical over 7 bases. This CDR3 comprises 14 residues. Looked up from germline, CDR1 is MNHNS and CDR2 is SASEGT. J gave up 4 bases and V 7 bases, and 8 bases lay outside the gene matches. CDR3 amino acids: CASTRTREADTQYF. The CDR3 DNA reads TGTGCCAGCACGCGGACTAGGGAGGCAGATACGCAGTATTTT.

This sequence joins TRBV23-1 and TRBJ1-3, with 8 bases fitting TRBD1. TRBV23-1 is identified as an open reading frame with a role that is uncertain. The CDR3 contains 17 residues. The V segment lost 4 bases and the J segment 3 bases; nucleotides outside the gene matches: 11. The CDR3 loop is CASSPSGAGGFGNTIYF. In DNA, the CDR3 is TGCGCCAGCAGTCCGTCCGGTGCAGGGGGCTTTGGAAACACCATATATTTT.

The chain combines TRBV5-6 with TRBJ2-5, with 8 bases fitting TRBD1. With V trimmed by 2 bases and J by 4 bases, 10 bases remained unmatched. Germline V gives CDR1 SGHDT, CDR2 YYEEEE. The CDR3 runs to 16 residues. This chain's CDR3 is CASSLPQGAVGETQYF. The DNA for the CDR3 is TGTGCCAGCAGCTTACCTCAGGGGGCGGTCGGAGAGACCCAGTACTTC.

The chain links TRBV5-4 to TRBJ1-1, with a weak D call TRBD1 (6 bases). Germline CDR1 and CDR2: SGHNT and YYREEE (reference sequence). CDR3 length equals 12 residues. The V and J ends lost 4 bases and 10 bases respectively, with 14 bases between them. CDR3 in amino acids: CASSRDKGGAFF. As DNA, the CDR3 is TGTGCCAGCAGCCGGGACAAAGGGGGAGCTTTCTTT.

The chain employs TRBV25-1 and TRBJ1-1; no clear D. The CDR3 runs 13 residues. The germline V gene encodes CDR1 MGHDK and CDR2 SYGVNS. V was cut by 4 bases and J by 1 base, with 7 bases left in between. The CDR3 is CASSARENTEAFF. As DNA, the CDR3 is TGTGCCAGCAGTGCGAGGGAGAACACTGAAGCTTTCTTT.

This rearrangement joins TRBV6-1 to TRBJ2-2, with 7 bases matching TRBD1. Germline-derived CDR1 and CDR2 are MNHNS and SASEGT. The length of the CDR3 is 15 residues. J was trimmed by 4 bases and V by 1 base; bases with no gene match: 3. The CDR3 nucleotides read TGTGCCAGCAGTGAAGACCCAGGGGGCACCGGGGAGCTGTTTTTT. Protein product: CASSEDPGGTGELFF.